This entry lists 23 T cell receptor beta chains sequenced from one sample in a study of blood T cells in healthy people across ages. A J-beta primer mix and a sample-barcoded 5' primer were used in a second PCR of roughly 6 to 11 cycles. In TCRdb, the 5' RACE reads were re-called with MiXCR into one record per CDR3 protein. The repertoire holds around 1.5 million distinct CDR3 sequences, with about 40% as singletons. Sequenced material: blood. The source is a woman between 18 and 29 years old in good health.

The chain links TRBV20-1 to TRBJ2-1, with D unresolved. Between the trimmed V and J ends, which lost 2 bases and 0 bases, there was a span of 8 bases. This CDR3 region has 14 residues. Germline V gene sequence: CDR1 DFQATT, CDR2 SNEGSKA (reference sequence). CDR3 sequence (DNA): TGCAGTGCTAGAACGAGGAGCTCCTACAATGAGCAGTTCTTC. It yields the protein CSARTRSSYNEQFF.

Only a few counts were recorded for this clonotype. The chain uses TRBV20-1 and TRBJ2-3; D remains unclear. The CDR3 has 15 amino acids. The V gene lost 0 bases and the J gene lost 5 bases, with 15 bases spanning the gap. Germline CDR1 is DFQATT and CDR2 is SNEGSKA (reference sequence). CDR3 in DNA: TGCAGTGCTAGAGATCCCCACGGCGTTGGAGATACGCAGTATTTT. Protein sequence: CSARDPHGVGDTQYF.

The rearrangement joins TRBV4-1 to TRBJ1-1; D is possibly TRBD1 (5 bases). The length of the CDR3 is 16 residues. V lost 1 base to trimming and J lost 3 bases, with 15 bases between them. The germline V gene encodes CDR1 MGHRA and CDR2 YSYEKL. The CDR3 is CASSQAFRASHTEAFF. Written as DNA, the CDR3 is TGCGCCAGCAGCCAAGCTTTCAGGGCGTCCCACACTGAAGCTTTCTTT.

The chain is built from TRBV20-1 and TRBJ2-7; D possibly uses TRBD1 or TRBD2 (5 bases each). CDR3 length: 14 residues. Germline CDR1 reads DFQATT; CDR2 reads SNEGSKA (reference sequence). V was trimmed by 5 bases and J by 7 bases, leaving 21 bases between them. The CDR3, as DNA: TGCAGTGCTTCGGGACGGACGACCCCTTTAGAGCAGTACTTC. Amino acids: CSASGRTTPLEQYF.

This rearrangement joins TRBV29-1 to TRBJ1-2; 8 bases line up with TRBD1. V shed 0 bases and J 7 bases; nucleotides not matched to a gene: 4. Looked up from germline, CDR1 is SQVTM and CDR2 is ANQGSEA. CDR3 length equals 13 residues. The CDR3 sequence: CSVEDPQGGGYTF. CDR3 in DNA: TGCAGCGTTGAAGACCCACAGGGGGGTGGCTACACCTTC.

CDR3 region: CSAQSGTEYGYTF. CDR3 nucleotide sequence: TGCAGTGCCCAGTCAGGGACAGAGTATGGCTACACCTTC. This chain connects TRBV20-1 to TRBJ1-2; 7 positions agree with TRBD1. V gave up 6 bases and J gave up 5 bases; unmatched junction bases: 9. The germline V gene has CDR1 DFQATT and CDR2 SNEGSKA (reference sequence). The CDR3 sequence is 13 residues long.

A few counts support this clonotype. In nucleotides, the CDR3 is TGTGCCACCAGCAGAACAGGGGACAATCAGCCCCAGCATTTT. Protein product: CATSRTGDNQPQHF. This chain joins TRBV15 and TRBJ1-5; 7 bases are a match to TRBD1. The junction had 1 base not matched to a gene; V was cut back by 2 bases and J by 3 bases. The CDR3 spans 14 residues. Germline V gene lookup returns CDR1 LNHNV and CDR2 YYDKDF (reference sequence).

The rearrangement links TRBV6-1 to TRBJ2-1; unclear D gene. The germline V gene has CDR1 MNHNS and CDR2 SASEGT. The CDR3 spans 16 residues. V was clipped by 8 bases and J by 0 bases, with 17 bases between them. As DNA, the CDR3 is TGTGCCAGCGAGCAGGAGTTTACGACCTCCTACAATGAGCAGTTCTTC. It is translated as CASEQEFTTSYNEQFF.

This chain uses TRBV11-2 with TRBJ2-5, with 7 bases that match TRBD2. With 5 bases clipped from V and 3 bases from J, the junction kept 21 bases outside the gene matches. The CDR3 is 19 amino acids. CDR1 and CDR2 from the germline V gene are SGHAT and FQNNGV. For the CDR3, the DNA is TGTGCCAGCAGCGCCTCCACTAATCTAGCGGACGGGGGTGAAGAGACCCAGTACTTC. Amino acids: CASSASTNLADGGEETQYF. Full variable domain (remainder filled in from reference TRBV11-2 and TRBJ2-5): EAGVAQSPRYKIIEKRQSVAFWCNPISGHATLYWYQQILGQGPKLLIQFQNNGVVDDSQLPKDRFSAERLKGVDSTLKIQPAKLEDSAVYLCASSASTNLADGGEETQYFGPGTRLLVL.

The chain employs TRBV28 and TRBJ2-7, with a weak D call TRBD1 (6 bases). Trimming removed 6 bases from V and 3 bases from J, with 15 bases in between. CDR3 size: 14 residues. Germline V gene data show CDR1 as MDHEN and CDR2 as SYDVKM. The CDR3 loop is CASRLSGQYYEQYF. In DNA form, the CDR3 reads TGTGCCAGCAGATTGTCGGGACAATACTACGAGCAGTACTTC. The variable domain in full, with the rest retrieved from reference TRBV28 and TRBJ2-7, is DVKVTQSSRYLVKRTGEKVFLECVQDMDHENMFWYRQDPGLGLRLIYFSYDVKMKEKGDIPEGYSVSREKKERFSLILESASTNQTSMYLCASRLSGQYYEQYFGPGTRLTVT.

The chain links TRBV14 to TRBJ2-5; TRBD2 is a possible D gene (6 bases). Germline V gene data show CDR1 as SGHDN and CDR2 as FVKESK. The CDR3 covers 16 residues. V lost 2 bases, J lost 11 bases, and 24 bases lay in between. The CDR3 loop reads CASSQFNSGMANEQYF. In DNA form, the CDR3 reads TGTGCCAGCAGCCAATTTAATAGCGGAATGGCCAATGAGCAGTACTTC. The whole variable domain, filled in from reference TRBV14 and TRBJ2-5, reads EAGVTQFPSHSVIEKGQTVTLRCDPISGHDNLYWYRRVMGKEIKFLLHFVKESKQDESGMPNNRFLAERTGGTYSTLKVQPAELEDSGVYFCASSQFNSGMANEQYFGPGTRLLVL.

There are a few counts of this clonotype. CDR3 DNA sequence: TGTGCCAGCAGCTTAGCGGGCGGGCCGGGAGGTGAGCAGTTCTTC. Translation: CASSLAGGPGGEQFF. The chain employs TRBV11-2 and TRBJ2-1; 7 nucleotides align to TRBD2. Germline V CDR1 and CDR2: SGHAT, FQNNGV. The CDR3 has 15 amino acids. V lost 1 base, J lost 9 bases, and 9 bases stayed unmatched. Full variable domain (outside the CDR3, taken from reference TRBV11-2 and TRBJ2-1): EAGVAQSPRYKIIEKRQSVAFWCNPISGHATLYWYQQILGQGPKLLIQFQNNGVVDDSQLPKDRFSAERLKGVDSTLKIQPAKLEDSAVYLCASSLAGGPGGEQFFGPGTRLTVL.

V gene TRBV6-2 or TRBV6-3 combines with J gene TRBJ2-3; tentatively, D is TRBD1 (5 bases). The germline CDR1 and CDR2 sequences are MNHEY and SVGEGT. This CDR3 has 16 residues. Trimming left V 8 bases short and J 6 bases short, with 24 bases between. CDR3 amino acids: CASSRGSLVLTDTQYF. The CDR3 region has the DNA TGTGCCAGCTCAAGGGGTAGCTTAGTTCTAACGGATACGCAGTATTTT.

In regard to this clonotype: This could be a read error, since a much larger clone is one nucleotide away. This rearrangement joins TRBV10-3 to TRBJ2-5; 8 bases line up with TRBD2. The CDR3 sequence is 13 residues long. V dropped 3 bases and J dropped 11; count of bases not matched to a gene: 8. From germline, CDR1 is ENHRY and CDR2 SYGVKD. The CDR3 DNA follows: TGTGCCATCAGTGAATTAGCGGGATCTGAGCAGTACTTC. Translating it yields CAISELAGSEQYF.

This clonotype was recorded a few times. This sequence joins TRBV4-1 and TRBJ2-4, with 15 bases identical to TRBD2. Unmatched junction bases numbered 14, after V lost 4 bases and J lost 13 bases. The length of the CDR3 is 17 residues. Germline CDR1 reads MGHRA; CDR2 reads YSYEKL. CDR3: CASSPPRTSGGVNEQYF. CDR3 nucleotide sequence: TGCGCCAGCAGCCCTCCGCGGACTAGCGGGGGGGTAAATGAGCAGTACTTC.

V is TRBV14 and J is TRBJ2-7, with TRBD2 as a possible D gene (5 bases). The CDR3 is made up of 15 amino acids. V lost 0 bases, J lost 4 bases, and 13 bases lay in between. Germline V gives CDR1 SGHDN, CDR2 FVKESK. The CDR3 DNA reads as TGTGCCAGCAGCCAAGATAGGACGGGATGGTACGAGCAGTACTTC. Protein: CASSQDRTGWYEQYF.

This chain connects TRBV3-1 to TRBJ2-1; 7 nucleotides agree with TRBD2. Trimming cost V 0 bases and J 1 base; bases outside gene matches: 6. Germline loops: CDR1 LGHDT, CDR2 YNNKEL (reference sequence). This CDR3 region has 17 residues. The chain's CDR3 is CASSQDLAVVSYNEQFF. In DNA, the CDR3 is TGTGCCAGCAGCCAAGACCTAGCGGTAGTGTCCTACAATGAGCAGTTCTTC.

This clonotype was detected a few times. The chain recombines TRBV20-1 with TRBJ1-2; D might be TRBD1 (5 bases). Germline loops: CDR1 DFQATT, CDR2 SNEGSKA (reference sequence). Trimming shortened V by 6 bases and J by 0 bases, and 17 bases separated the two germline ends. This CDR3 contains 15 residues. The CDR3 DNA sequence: TGCAGTGCCCCCCGGGACGCCCAAGCTAACTATGGCTACACCTTC. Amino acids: CSAPRDAQANYGYTF.

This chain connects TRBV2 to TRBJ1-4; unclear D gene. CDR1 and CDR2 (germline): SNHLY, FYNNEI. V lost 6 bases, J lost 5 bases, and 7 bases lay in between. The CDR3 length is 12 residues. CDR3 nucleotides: TGTGCCAGCAGGACGGAGAATGAAAAACTGTTTTTT. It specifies CASRTENEKLFF.

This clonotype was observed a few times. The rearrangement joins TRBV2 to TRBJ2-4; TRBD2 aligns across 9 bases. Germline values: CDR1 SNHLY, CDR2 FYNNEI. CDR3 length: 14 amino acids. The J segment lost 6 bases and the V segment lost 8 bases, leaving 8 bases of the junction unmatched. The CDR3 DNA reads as TGTGCCAGCCGAATAGCGGGAGTGGTAAACATTCAGTACTTC. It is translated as CASRIAGVVNIQYF.

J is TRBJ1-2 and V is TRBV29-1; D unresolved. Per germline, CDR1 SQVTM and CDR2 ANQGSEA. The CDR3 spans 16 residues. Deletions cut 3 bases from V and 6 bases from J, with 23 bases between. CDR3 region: CSVDRSGGRLSHGYTF. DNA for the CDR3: TGCAGCGTTGATCGGTCAGGAGGGCGATTGTCGCATGGCTACACCTTC.

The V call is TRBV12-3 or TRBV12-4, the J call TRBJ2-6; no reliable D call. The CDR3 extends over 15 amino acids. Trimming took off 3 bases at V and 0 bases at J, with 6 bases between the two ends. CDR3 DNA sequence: TGTGCCAGCAGTTTGGACGACTCTGGGGCCAACGTCCTGACTTTC. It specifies CASSLDDSGANVLTF.

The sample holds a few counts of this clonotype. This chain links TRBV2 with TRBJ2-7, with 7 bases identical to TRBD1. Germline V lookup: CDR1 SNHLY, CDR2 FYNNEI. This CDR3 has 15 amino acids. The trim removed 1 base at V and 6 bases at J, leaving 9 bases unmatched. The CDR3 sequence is CASSEEGAVSSEQYF. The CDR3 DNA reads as TGTGCCAGCAGTGAAGAGGGGGCCGTGTCCAGCGAGCAGTACTTC.